This T cell receptor beta chain emerged from a study of identifying expanded T cells in peripheral blood (dated by TCRdb to the late 2010s). Regarding the research as a whole: Technical replicates were generated by sequencing separate aliquots of the same genomic DNA pool, and four replicates were compared pairwise. Study-wide conclusions, independent of this receptor: Both the number of clones called differentially abundant and the false-positive rate were significantly reduced by the beta-binomial model across all healthy-donor time intervals. The authors expected that biological variance in healthy repertoires might rise further over much longer intervals, such as months to years. For all healthy donors, the variance in clone template counts between approximately 2-week samples rose significantly as total template count increased. Between technical replicates the binomial model flagged roughly 1.2 differentially abundant clones, whereas over around 2 weeks the binomial model flagged about 15 and over approximately 4 weeks 19 to 20.

The CDR3 runs 19 amino acids, cysteine and phenylalanine included. The entry retains the CDR3 DNA only, 57 bases that are in frame from base 1. The germline V gene sets CDR1 to LGHNA and CDR2 to YNFKEQ. V is pared back by 1 base and J by 1 base, with 21 bases lying between the germline termini. As regards this clone: Its antigen has not been determined. Base qualities are missing; no much larger clone stands one base away.

TCRbeta CDR3 regions were profiled with the immunoSEQ Assay using bias-controlled multiplex PCR amplification of genomic DNA. Under the source paper's analysis protocol: To quantify the absolute abundance of each unique TCRbeta CDR3 region, the sequences were collapsed and filtered. Two models were used to test differential abundance: a binomial model (Fisher-equivalent) and a beta-binomial model that adds time-dependent variance fitted from healthy donors. Any clone with fewer than 5 combined templates was excluded, and a clone was called differentially abundant if its Benjamini-Hochberg FDR was below 0.01. In the beta-binomial model, variance was expressed as a function of the total template count across the two samples, in the form v = (b*log(k)+a)^2. In TCRdb, the immuneACCESS table is reduced to in-frame sequences with V and J assigned. These tables do not hold every clone; where another copy was compared, an unresolved V gene accounts for under half, and the others remain unexplained. V and J calls plus clone size are reproduced from that table; the DNA served to infer D and trimming. Counted in this sample were 85,000 to 95,000 clones; approximately 91% of them appeared once. About 4% of the sample is taken by the ten largest.

No immune events such as infections were documented for the healthy donors during the collection period. To calibrate time-dependent variance in a beta-binomial model of T-cell clone differential abundance, blood repertoires from healthy donors were used as a training cohort. There were about ten healthy donors in the training cohort, of whom 3 were female and 7 were male. Donor ages ranged from 29 to 64 years, with an average of 43 years. Whole blood from each healthy donor was obtained from a commercial supplier and was collected at three time points around 13 days apart. For immunosequencing, genomic DNA was extracted from unsorted whole blood.

The sample was blood. The V and J genes are TRBV4-2 and TRBJ2-3; confidence is insufficient to name the D gene. This receptor was identified in a person between 18 and 70 years old in good health. The DNA reads as follows: TGTGCCAGCAGCCAAGTTCGCGGTTCCGCGGCTCCGGGCACAGATACGCAGTATTTT. The encoded protein is CASSQVRGSAAPGTDTQYF.